Sequencing of this T cell receptor (beta chain) was carried out in a study of beta chain features in type 1 diabetes. Sorting based on CD45RO/CCR7/CD25/CD127/CD95/CD27 separated CD4+ naive, central memory, regulatory and stem cell-like memory cells. Purity exceeded 95% in all sorted populations. Germline-derived CDR1 and CDR2 are MDHEN and SYDVKM. This CDR3 spans 14 amino acids. V shed 10 bases, J shed 1 base, and the junction held 7 bases outside the gene matches. As every portion of the isolated RNA was reverse transcribed, the sequencing read expressed TCRB transcripts. Data came from immunoSEQ multiplex PCR; TCRdb stores just in-frame clones and leaves some out. The table records a few hundred thousand clones, around an eighth of them present only once.

The sequence came from a man between 18 and 29 years old in good health. The chain couples TRBV28 to TRBJ1-5; 7 nucleotides align to TRBD1. The specimen was naive CD4+ T cells from blood. CDR3 sequence: CATRDRISNQPQHF. CDR3 in DNA: TGTGCCACCCGGGACAGAATAAGCAATCAGCCCCAGCATTTT.